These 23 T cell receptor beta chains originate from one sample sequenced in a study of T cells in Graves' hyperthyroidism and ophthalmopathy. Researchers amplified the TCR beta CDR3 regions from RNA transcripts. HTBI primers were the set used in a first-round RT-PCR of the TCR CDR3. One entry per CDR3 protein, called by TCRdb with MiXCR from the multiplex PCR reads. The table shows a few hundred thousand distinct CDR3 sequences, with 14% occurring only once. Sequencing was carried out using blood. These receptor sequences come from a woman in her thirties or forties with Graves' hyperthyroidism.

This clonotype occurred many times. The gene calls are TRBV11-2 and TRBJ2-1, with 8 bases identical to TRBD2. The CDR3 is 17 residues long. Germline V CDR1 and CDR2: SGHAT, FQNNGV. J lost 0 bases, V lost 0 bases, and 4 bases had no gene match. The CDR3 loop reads CASSLDAGGLSYNEQFF. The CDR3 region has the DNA TGTGCCAGCAGCTTAGATGCGGGGGGTCTCTCCTACAATGAGCAGTTCTTC.

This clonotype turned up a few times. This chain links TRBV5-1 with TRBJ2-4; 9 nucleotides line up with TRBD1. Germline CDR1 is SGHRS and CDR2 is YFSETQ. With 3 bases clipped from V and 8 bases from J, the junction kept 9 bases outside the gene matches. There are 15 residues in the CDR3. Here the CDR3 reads CASSSQGDRVDIQYF. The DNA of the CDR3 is TGCGCCAGCAGCTCCCAGGGGGACAGGGTGGACATTCAGTACTTC.

The CDR3 DNA reads as TGTGCCAGCAGTTTTATAGGGCAGGAGAACGAGCAGTACTTC. Residues: CASSFIGQENEQYF. The gene calls are TRBV28 and TRBJ2-7; no firm D call. Germline-derived CDR1 and CDR2 are MDHEN and SYDVKM. Between the trimmed V and J ends, which lost 3 bases and 5 bases, there was a span of 14 bases. The CDR3 runs 14 residues.

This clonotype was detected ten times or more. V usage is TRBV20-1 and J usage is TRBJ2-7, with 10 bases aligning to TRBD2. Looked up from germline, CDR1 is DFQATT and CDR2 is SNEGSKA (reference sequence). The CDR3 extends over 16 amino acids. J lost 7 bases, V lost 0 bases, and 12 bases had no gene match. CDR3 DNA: TGCAGTGCTAGAGAGGGTTCTAGCGGGAGTGCGAGAGAGCAGTACTTC. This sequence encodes CSAREGSSGSAREQYF.

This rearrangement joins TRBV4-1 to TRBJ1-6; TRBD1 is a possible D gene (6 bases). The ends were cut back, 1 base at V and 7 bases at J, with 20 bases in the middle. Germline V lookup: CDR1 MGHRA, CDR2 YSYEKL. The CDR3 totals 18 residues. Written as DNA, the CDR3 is TGCGCCAGCAGCCAAGCCCCAGGGGAGGTGAGAGGAAATTCACCCCTCCACTTT. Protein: CASSQAPGEVRGNSPLHF.

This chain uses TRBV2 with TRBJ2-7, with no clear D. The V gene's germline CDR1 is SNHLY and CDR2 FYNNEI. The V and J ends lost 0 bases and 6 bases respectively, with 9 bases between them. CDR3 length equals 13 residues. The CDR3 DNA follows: TGTGCCAGCAGTGAAGCGCACAACGGCGAGCAGTACTTC. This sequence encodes CASSEAHNGEQYF.

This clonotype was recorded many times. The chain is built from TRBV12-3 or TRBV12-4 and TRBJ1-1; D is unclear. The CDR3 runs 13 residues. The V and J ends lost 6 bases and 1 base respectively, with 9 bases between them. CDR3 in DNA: TGTGCCAGCAGGCCGGACGGGAACACTGAAGCTTTCTTT. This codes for CASRPDGNTEAFF.

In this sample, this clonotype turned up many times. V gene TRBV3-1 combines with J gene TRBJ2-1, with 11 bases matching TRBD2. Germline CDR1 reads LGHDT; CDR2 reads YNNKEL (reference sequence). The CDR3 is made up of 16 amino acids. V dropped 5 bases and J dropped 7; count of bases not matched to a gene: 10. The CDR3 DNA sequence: TGTGCCAGCAGCGATAGCGGGAGGGCCCGTGGAAATGAGCAGTTCTTC. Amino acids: CASSDSGRARGNEQFF.

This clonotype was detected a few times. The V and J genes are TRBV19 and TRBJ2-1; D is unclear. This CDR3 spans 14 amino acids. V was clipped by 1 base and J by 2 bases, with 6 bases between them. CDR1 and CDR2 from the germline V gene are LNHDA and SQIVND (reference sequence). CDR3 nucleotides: TGTGCCAGTAGTATAGGTTCGGCCTACAATGAGCAGTTCTTC. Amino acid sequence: CASSIGSAYNEQFF.

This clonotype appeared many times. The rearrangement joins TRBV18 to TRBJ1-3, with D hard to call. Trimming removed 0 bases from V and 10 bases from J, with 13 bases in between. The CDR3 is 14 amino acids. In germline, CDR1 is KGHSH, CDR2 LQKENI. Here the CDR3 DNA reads TGTGCCAGCTCACCACCAGGAGGGAGGAGTACCATATATTTT. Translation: CASSPPGGRSTIYF. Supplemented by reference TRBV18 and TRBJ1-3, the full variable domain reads NAGVMQNPRHLVRRRGQEARLRCSPMKGHSHVYWYRQLPEEGLKFMVYLQKENIIDESGMPKERFSAEFPKEGPSILRIQQVVRGDSAAYFCASSPPGGRSTIYFGEGSWLTVV.

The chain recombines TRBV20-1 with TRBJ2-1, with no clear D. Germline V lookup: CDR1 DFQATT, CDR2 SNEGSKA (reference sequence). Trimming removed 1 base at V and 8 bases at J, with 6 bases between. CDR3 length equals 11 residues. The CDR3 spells CSARVFDEQFF. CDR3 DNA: TGCAGTGCTAGAGTTTTTGATGAGCAGTTCTTC.

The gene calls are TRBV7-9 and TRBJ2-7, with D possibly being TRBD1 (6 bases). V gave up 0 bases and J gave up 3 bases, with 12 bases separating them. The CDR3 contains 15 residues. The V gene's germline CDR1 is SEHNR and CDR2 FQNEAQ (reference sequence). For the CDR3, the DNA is TGTGCCAGCAGCTTAGCGGGGGCTAAAAGCTACGAGCAGTACTTC. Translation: CASSLAGAKSYEQYF.

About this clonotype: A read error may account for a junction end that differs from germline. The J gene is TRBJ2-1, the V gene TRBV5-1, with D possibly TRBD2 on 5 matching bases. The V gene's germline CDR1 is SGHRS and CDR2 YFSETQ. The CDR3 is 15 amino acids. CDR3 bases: TGCGCTAGCAGTCCCCCCCCACCGGGGTCCAATGAGCAGTTCTTC. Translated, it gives CASSPPPPGSNEQFF.

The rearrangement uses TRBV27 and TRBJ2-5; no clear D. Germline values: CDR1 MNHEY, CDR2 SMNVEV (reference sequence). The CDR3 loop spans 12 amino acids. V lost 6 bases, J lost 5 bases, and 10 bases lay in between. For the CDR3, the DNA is TGTGCCAGCAGCAACAAGGGCGAGACCCAGTACTTC. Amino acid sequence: CASSNKGETQYF.

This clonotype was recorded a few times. CDR3 DNA: TGTGCCAGCAGTTCCGGCGGGTCCCCTAATGAAAAACTGTTTTTT. Its protein is CASSSGGSPNEKLFF. The chain carries TRBV28 and TRBJ1-4; no reliable D call. Trimming left V 4 bases short and J 3 bases short, with 12 bases between. The CDR3 length is 15 residues. Germline lookup yields CDR1 MDHEN and CDR2 SYDVKM.

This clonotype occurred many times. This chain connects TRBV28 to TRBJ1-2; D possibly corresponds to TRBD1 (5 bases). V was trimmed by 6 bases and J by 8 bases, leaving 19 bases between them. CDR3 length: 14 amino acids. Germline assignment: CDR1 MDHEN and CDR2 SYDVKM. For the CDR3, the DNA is TGTGCCAGCAGCGGATCGGGACGGGACGGGGGCTACACCTTC. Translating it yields CASSGSGRDGGYTF.

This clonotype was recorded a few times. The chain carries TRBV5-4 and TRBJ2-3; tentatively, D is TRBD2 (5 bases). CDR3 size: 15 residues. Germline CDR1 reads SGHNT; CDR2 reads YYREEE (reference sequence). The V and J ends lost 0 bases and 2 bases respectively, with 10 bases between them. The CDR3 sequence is CASSLGRELTDTQYF. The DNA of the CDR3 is TGTGCCAGCAGCTTGGGACGGGAACTCACAGATACGCAGTATTTT.

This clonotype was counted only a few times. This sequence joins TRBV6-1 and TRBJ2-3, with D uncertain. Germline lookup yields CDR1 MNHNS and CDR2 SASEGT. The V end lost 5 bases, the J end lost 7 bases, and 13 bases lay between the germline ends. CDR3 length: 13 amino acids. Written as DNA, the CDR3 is TGTGCCAGCAGTTCTCTGGAGAGACATACGCAGTATTTT. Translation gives CASSSLERHTQYF.

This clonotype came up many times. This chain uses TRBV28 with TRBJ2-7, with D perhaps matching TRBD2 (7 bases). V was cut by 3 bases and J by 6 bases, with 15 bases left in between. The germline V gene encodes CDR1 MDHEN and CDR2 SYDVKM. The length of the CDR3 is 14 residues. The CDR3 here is CASSFGGGLGEQYF. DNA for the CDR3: TGTGCCAGCAGTTTTGGGGGGGGGCTAGGCGAGCAGTACTTC.

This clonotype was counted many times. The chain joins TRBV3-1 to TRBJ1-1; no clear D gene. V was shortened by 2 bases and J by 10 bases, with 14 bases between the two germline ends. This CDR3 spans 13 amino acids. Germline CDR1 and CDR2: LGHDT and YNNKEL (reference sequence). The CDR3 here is CASSQYDRDGAFF. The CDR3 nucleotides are TGTGCCAGCAGCCAATACGACCGGGATGGAGCTTTCTTT. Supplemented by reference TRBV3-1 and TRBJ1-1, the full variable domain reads DTAVSQTPKYLVTQMGNDKSIKCEQNLGHDTMYWYKQDSKKFLKIMFSYNNKELIINETVPNRFSPKSPDKAHLNLHINSLELGDSAVYFCASSQYDRDGAFFGQGTRLTVV.

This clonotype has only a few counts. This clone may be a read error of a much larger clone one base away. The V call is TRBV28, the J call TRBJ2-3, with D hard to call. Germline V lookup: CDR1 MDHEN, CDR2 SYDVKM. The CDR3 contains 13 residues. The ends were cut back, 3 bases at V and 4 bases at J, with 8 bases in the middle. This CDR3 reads CASSFYRADTQYF. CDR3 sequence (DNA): TGTGCCAGCAGTTTTTACCGCGCAGATACGCAGTATTTT. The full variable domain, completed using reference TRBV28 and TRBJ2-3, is DVKVTQSSRYLVKRTGEKVFLECVQDMDHENMFWYRQDPGLGLRLIYFSYDVKMKEKGDIPEGYSVSREKKERFSLILESASTNQTSMYLCASSFYRADTQYFGPGTRLTVL.

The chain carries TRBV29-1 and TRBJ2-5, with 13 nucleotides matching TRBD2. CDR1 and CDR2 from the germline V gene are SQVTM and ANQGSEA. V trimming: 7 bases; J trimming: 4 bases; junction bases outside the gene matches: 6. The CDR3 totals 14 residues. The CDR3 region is CSAILAGGRETQYF. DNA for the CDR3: TGCAGCGCCATACTAGCGGGAGGGCGAGAGACCCAGTACTTC.

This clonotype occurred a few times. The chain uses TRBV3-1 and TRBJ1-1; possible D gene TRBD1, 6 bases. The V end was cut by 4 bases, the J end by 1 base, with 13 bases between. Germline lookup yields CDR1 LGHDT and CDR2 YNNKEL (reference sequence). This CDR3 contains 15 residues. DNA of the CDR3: TGTGCCAGCAGCCCCTGGGACACTCCGAACACTGAAGCTTTCTTT. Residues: CASSPWDTPNTEAFF.